Described below is a single T cell receptor beta chain sequence and its context. Its matching antigen is unknown. Here immunoSEQ multiplex PCR was the method, and the copy in TCRdb shows in-frame clones only, minus some. The sample shows 400,000 to 500,000 clones, 89% of them seen only once. The CDR3 has 15 amino acids. V lost 5 bases and J 5 bases, leaving 18 bases between the germline ends. Germline assignment: CDR1 SEHNR and CDR2 FQNEAQ (reference sequence). Described treatment: some 20 received Ad26.COV2.S at low or high dose, single or two shots; about 5 received placebo; per-sample allocation not given. At day 63 after the first vaccine or placebo injection, samples were drawn. These data originate in a study of Ad26.COV2.S vaccination and SARS-CoV-2 variants. Study results and caveats: Considerable breadth of spike-specific CD8+ and CD4+ T cell responses has reportedly been documented following vaccination.

The chain joins TRBV7-9 to TRBJ1-1; TRBD1 might be the D (6 bases). This TCR derives from a person aged 18-65 years who received the Ad26.COV2.S COVID-19 vaccine or a placebo. Sequencing used peripheral blood, obtained in a trial of Ad26.COV2.S vaccine versus placebo. The CDR3 nucleotides are TGTGCCAGCAGCCCCTACCCTTTAGGGGGGACTGAAGCTTTCTTT. As protein: CASSPYPLGGTEAFF.